Listed here are 7 T cell receptor beta chains from one sample, sequenced in a study of cytomegalovirus exposure and HLA in healthy donors. The PCR employed 60 Vbeta primers together with 13 Jbeta primers. Here immunoSEQ multiplex PCR was the method, and the copy in TCRdb shows in-frame clones only, minus some. The sample lists 220,000 or so clones, around 86% occurring once. The sequenced sample consisted of PBMCs. These receptors originate from a woman in her thirties or forties in good health and CMV-seronegative.

On this clone itself: The same CDR3 is also encoded by other DNA sequences in this sample. The rearrangement links TRBV7-8 to TRBJ1-2, with a weak D call TRBD1 (6 bases). The CDR3 runs 14 residues. Germline CDR1 is SGHVS and CDR2 is FQNEAQ. V lost 6 bases, J lost 4 bases, and 15 bases lay in between. The CDR3 region has the DNA TGTGCCAGCAGTTTCCTGGACAGAACCTATGGCTACACCTTC. Protein: CASSFLDRTYGYTF. Full variable domain (rest looked up from reference TRBV7-8 and TRBJ1-2): GAGVSQSPRYKVAKRGQDVALRCDPISGHVSLFWYQQALGQGPEFLTYFQNEAQLDKSGLPSDRFFAERPEGSVSTLKIQRTQQEDSAVYLCASSFLDRTYGYTFGSGTRLTVV.

The chain employs TRBV5-1 and TRBJ2-1; TRBD2 matches at 9 bases. J lost 2 bases, V lost 1 base, and 7 bases had no gene match. The CDR3 covers 17 residues. The germline V gene has CDR1 SGHRS and CDR2 YFSETQ. The CDR3, as DNA: TGCGCCAGCAGCTTGAGGGCGCGGGAGGGGACCTACAATGAGCAGTTCTTC. Translation: CASSLRAREGTYNEQFF.

The rearrangement uses TRBV5-1 and TRBJ2-5; no firm D call. The ends were cut back, 4 bases at V and 4 bases at J, with 14 bases in the middle. Germline assignment: CDR1 SGHRS and CDR2 YFSETQ. This CDR3 contains 14 residues. The CDR3 loop reads CASSRSSERETQYF. DNA of the CDR3: TGCGCCAGCAGCCGCTCGAGCGAGCGAGAGACCCAGTACTTC.

The V call is TRBV28, the J call TRBJ1-5; D remains ambiguous. The CDR3 loop spans 15 amino acids. Per germline, CDR1 MDHEN and CDR2 SYDVKM. The V end was cut by 3 bases, the J end by 2 bases, with 11 bases between. The CDR3 reads CASSFATRGNQPQHF. The CDR3 coding sequence is TGTGCCAGCAGTTTTGCCACTCGGGGCAATCAGCCCCAGCATTTT.

The rearrangement uses TRBV2 and TRBJ2-1; possibly TRBD2 for D (6 bases). V lost 6 bases, J lost 2 bases, and 14 bases lay in between. Per germline, CDR1 SNHLY and CDR2 FYNNEI. This CDR3 is built from 15 residues. The CDR3: CASSNTGTAYNEQFF. The CDR3 nucleotides read TGTGCCAGCAGCAATACCGGGACTGCCTACAATGAGCAGTTCTTC.

Notes on this clone: Other nucleotide sequences from this sample produce the same CDR3. The chain links TRBV28 to TRBJ2-7; D not resolved. The germline V gene has CDR1 MDHEN and CDR2 SYDVKM. The CDR3 runs to 12 residues. Between the trimmed V and J ends, which lost 1 base and 4 bases, there was a span of 5 bases. DNA of the CDR3: TGTGCCAGCAGTTTATCTTTTTACGAGCAGTACTTC. Its translation: CASSLSFYEQYF.

This clone has only one observation. CDR3 amino acids: CASSLAFRGNYEQYF. CDR3 nucleotides: TGTGCCAGCAGCTTGGCTTTTCGGGGGAACTACGAGCAGTACTTC. The J gene is TRBJ2-5, the V gene TRBV5-6; D may be TRBD2 (6 bases). The last part of the DNA fits TRBJ2-7 better; the J call may be wrong. In germline, CDR1 is SGHDT, CDR2 YYEEEE. The CDR3 totals 15 residues.